This TCR beta chain was sequenced during a study of blood T cell repertoires in COVID-19. This clone was seen once. Using immunoSEQ multiplex PCR, the repertoire was profiled, and TCRdb retains in-frame clones only, with some absent. The table includes about 260,000 clones, approximately 88% detected once. The CDR3 runs 15 residues. The germline CDR1 and CDR2 sequences are LNHDA and SQIVND (reference sequence). V was pared by 6 bases and J by 5 bases, with 16 bases between. Sequences were obtained from peripheral blood. The TCR originated in a human donor in a cohort sampled during active COVID-19. The genes are TRBV19 and TRBJ2-2, with D tentatively TRBD2 (6 bases). CDR3 DNA: TGTGCCAGTAGCCCCGGGACTTTCATTACCGGGGAGCTGTTTTTT. Protein sequence: CASSPGTFITGELFF.